The entry that follows covers one T cell receptor beta chain sequence. Each CDR3 protein gets one entry after TCRdb re-called the RT-PCR reads with MiXCR. This table holds fewer than 800,000 distinct CDR3 sequences, 11% to 15% found once. The V gene lost 4 bases and the J gene lost 1 base, with 11 bases spanning the gap. Germline CDR1 MNHNS, CDR2 SASEGT. This CDR3 spans 15 amino acids. The origin of this receptor is a female donor in good health, serving as a healthy control. The source material was memory CD4+ T cells from blood. The chain combines TRBV6-1 with TRBJ1-5; D might be TRBD1 (6 bases). The CDR3 loop is CASSGKDRSNQPQHF. As DNA, the CDR3 is TGTGCCAGCAGTGGAAAGGACAGAAGCAATCAGCCCCAGCATTTT.